This T cell receptor beta chain is drawn from a study of CD8 T cells in Susac syndrome. The authors reverse transcribed roughly 0.5 to 1 ug RNA with random hexamers. Amplification of TCR beta CDR3 spanned 54 Vbeta and 13 Jbeta via immunoSEQ multiplex PCR. From the immunoSEQ multiplex PCR reads, TCRdb called clonotypes with MiXCR, one entry per CDR3 protein. The repertoire holds about 190,000 distinct CDR3 sequences, with 80% to 95% as singletons. From blood CD8+ and CD4+ T cells, TCR beta sequences were generated. TEMRA cells were enriched by FACS, while CD8+ and CD4+ T cells were obtained through a negative isolation that was performed magnetically. CDR3 size: 17 residues. V lost 3 bases, J lost 2 bases, and 7 bases stayed unmatched. Germline V gene lookup returns CDR1 SGHDT and CDR2 YYEEEE.

Sequencing was carried out using CD4+ T cells from PBMCs. The chain links TRBV5-6 to TRBJ2-5, with 13 bases fitting TRBD2. This receptor was taken from a human donor in good health. CDR3 sequence (DNA): TGTGCCAGCAGCTCCGGGACTAGCGGGGCCCGACAAGAGACCCAGTACTTC. Amino acid sequence: CASSSGTSGARQETQYF.